Following are 20 T cell receptor beta chains from one sample sequenced in a study of blood T cell repertoires in COVID-19. This table comes from immunoSEQ multiplex PCR, and its TCRdb copy is limited to in-frame clones, with some not included. The sample records fewer than 200,000 clones, roughly 76% being singletons. Input material: peripheral blood. All receptors come from a woman aged 80 or older with COVID-19, enrolled during active disease.

The gene calls are TRBV2 and TRBJ2-2; 7 nucleotides agree with TRBD1. After removal of 4 bases from V and 2 bases from J, the junction contained 4 bases not matched to a gene. Germline V gene data show CDR1 as SNHLY and CDR2 as FYNNEI. The CDR3 spans 15 residues. The CDR3 loop is CASSANRGNTGELFF. The CDR3 DNA reads as TGTGCCAGCAGTGCGAACAGGGGAAACACCGGGGAGCTGTTTTTT.

The J gene is TRBJ1-4, the V gene TRBV7-9; D not certain. CDR1 is SEHNR, CDR2 FQNEAQ, per germline (reference sequence). V lost 5 bases, J lost 6 bases, and 16 bases lay in between. The CDR3 runs to 15 residues. CDR3 DNA: TGTGCCAGCAGCCCGTCACTCACCTCCGATGAAAAACTGTTTTTT. Translating it yields CASSPSLTSDEKLFF.

This clone was picked up one time. V usage is TRBV6-5 and J usage is TRBJ2-2; 7 positions match TRBD1. CDR1 and CDR2 from the germline V gene are MNHEY and SVGAGI. The trim removed 6 bases at V and 6 bases at J, leaving 7 bases unmatched. This CDR3 contains 14 residues. The CDR3 DNA is TGTGCCAGCAGCTTGACAGGGACCGCCGGGGAGCTGTTTTTT. The encoded protein is CASSLTGTAGELFF.

The genes are TRBV20-1 and TRBJ1-5; D call uncertain. CDR1 DFQATT and CDR2 SNEGSKA come from the germline V gene (reference sequence). V shed 3 bases and J shed 3 bases, with 9 bases lying between them. The CDR3 runs 13 residues. CDR3 nucleotide sequence: TGCAGTGCTAGTACCCAGTACAATCAGCCCCAGCATTTT. Protein product: CSASTQYNQPQHF.

V is TRBV29-1 and J is TRBJ1-1, with unresolved D. This CDR3 contains 12 residues. The germline gives CDR1 SQVTM, CDR2 ANQGSEA. Trimming left V 2 bases short and J 4 bases short, with 8 bases between. CDR3 sequence reads: CSVERRFTEAFF. The CDR3 region has the DNA TGCAGCGTTGAAAGGAGATTCACTGAAGCTTTCTTT.

The gene calls are TRBV12-5 and TRBJ1-5; D gene ambiguous. Trimming pared 0 bases from V and 0 bases from J, leaving 9 bases between. CDR1 LGHNT and CDR2 FRNRAP come from the germline V gene. This CDR3 spans 16 amino acids. The CDR3: CASGLVLCSSNQPQHF. The CDR3 DNA follows: TGTGCTAGTGGTTTGGTACTCTGTTCTAGCAATCAGCCCCAGCATTTT.

Remarks on this clone: The sample contains more than one DNA sequence encoding this CDR3. The rearrangement joins TRBV29-1 to TRBJ1-5; D unclear. Germline CDR1 reads SQVTM; CDR2 reads ANQGSEA. The CDR3 covers 13 residues. Trimming took off 6 bases at V and 2 bases at J, with 11 bases between the two ends. CDR3 DNA: TGCAGCGTAGGAGGCGGGGGCAATCAGCCCCAGCATTTT. Encoded protein: CSVGGGGNQPQHF.

The rearrangement uses TRBV5-8 and TRBJ1-5; D is uncertain. Trimming left V 2 bases short and J 2 bases short, with 11 bases between. The CDR3 has 15 amino acids. Germline V lookup: CDR1 SGHTS, CDR2 YDEGEE. The CDR3 sequence is CASSFRVRGNQPQHF. The CDR3 bases are TGTGCCAGCAGCTTTAGAGTACGGGGCAATCAGCCCCAGCATTTT.

The chain is built from TRBV19 and TRBJ2-1, with D possibly matching TRBD1 (6 bases). The CDR3 extends over 16 amino acids. In germline, CDR1 is LNHDA, CDR2 SQIVND (reference sequence). The V end lost 3 bases, the J end lost 4 bases, and 16 bases lay between the germline ends. CDR3 nucleotides: TGTGCCAGTAGTATCCAACAGGGTTTCGTATACAATGAGCAGTTCTTC. This gives the protein CASSIQQGFVYNEQFF.

CDR3 sequence (DNA): TGTGCCAGCAGGCTAGCTGAGAACACTGAAGCTTTCTTT. It translates to CASRLAENTEAFF. J is TRBJ1-1 and V is TRBV28, with D uncertain. This CDR3 has 13 amino acids. The germline gives CDR1 MDHEN, CDR2 SYDVKM. V dropped 6 bases and J dropped 1 base, with 9 bases sitting between them.

The genes are TRBV5-4 and TRBJ2-1, with 8 bases matching TRBD1. The CDR3 sequence is 16 residues long. Germline-derived CDR1 and CDR2 are SGHNT and YYREEE (reference sequence). V was pared by 0 bases and J by 7 bases, with 9 bases of the junction left unmatched. The CDR3, as DNA: TGTGCCAGCAGCTTGGGGGCAGGGGGCATGATAAATGAGCAGTTCTTC. The encoded protein is CASSLGAGGMINEQFF.

The rearrangement links TRBV7-9 to TRBJ1-3, with D hard to call. The germline V and J ends were trimmed by 3 bases and 0 bases, with 6 bases remaining between them. This CDR3 spans 14 amino acids. Germline CDR1 is SEHNR and CDR2 is FQNEAQ (reference sequence). CDR3 sequence: CASSFGDSGNTIYF. The CDR3 DNA follows: TGTGCCAGCAGCTTCGGGGACTCTGGAAACACCATATATTTT.

The V call is TRBV2, the J call TRBJ1-1; TRBD1 is a possible D gene (5 bases). V gave up 8 bases and J gave up 11 bases, with 12 bases separating them. From germline, CDR1 is SNHLY and CDR2 FYNNEI. This CDR3 has 10 residues. The CDR3 loop reads CASGGWRAFF. The CDR3 DNA reads as TGTGCCAGCGGGGGGTGGAGGGCTTTCTTT. The full variable domain, with the rest looked up from reference TRBV2 and TRBJ1-1, is EPEVTQTPSHQVTQMGQEVILRCVPISNHLYFYWYRQILGQKVEFLVSFYNNEISEKSEIFDDQFSVERPDGSNFTLKIRSTKLEDSAMYFCASGGWRAFFGQGTRLTVV.

This rearrangement joins TRBV12-5 to TRBJ1-1; D call uncertain. The CDR3 is 11 amino acids. CDR1 is LGHNT, CDR2 FRNRAP, per germline. Trimming left V 3 bases short and J 6 bases short, with 5 bases between. DNA of the CDR3: TGTGCTAGTGGTTTTGGGCCTGAAGCTTTCTTT. Translation: CASGFGPEAFF.

This clone was seen only a few times. One end of the junction is discordant with germline, which a read error may explain. The V and J genes are TRBV3-1 (or the pseudogene TRBV3-2) and TRBJ2-1, with a possible D match to TRBD2 (6 bases). The CDR3 has 14 amino acids. From germline, CDR1 is LGHDT and CDR2 YNNKEL (reference sequence). As DNA, the CDR3 is TGTGCCAGCAGCCCAGATGGGGGGTACACTGAGCAGTTCTTC. Encoded protein: CASSPDGGYTEQFF.

There are a few counts of this clone. The J gene is TRBJ2-1, the V gene TRBV12-3 or TRBV12-4, with D hard to call. The V end was cut by 6 bases, the J end by 8 bases, with 8 bases between. The CDR3 loop spans 11 amino acids. In DNA, the CDR3 is TGTGCCAGCAGCCCCGCGGATGAGCAGTTCTTC. It translates to CASSPADEQFF.

V gene TRBV27 combines with J gene TRBJ2-7, with D possibly matching TRBD1 (6 bases). The CDR3 loop spans 14 amino acids. Germline loops: CDR1 MNHEY, CDR2 SMNVEV (reference sequence). Trimming shortened V by 2 bases and J by 2 bases, and 10 bases separated the two germline ends. This CDR3 is CASSLARTAYEQYF. The CDR3 DNA is TGTGCCAGCAGTTTAGCCAGGACAGCCTACGAGCAGTACTTC.

V usage is TRBV19 and J usage is TRBJ1-2, with no clear D. The V and J ends lost 5 bases and 4 bases respectively, with 8 bases between them. There are 12 residues in the CDR3. Germline CDR1 and CDR2: LNHDA and SQIVND (reference sequence). The CDR3 nucleotides read TGTGCCAGTAGTCCCGGGTCCTATGGCTACACCTTC. It yields the protein CASSPGSYGYTF.

The chain employs TRBV7-8 and TRBJ1-5; TRBD1 matches at 9 bases. The CDR3 is 16 residues long. The V segment lost 0 bases and the J segment 4 bases; nucleotides outside the gene matches: 4. The germline CDR1 and CDR2 sequences are SGHVS and FQNEAQ. The CDR3 DNA is TGTGCCAGCAGCTTAGCGGGACAGGGAATGAATCAGCCCCAGCATTTT. Its protein product is CASSLAGQGMNQPQHF.

This clone appeared a single time. V is TRBV9 and J is TRBJ2-6; no clear D. The V gene lost 3 bases and the J gene lost 0 bases, with 7 bases spanning the gap. The germline V gene has CDR1 SGDLS and CDR2 YYNGEE. The CDR3 length is 15 residues. CDR3 region: CASSGLSSGANVLTF. The CDR3 DNA sequence: TGTGCCAGCAGCGGACTGTCCTCTGGGGCCAACGTCCTGACTTTC.